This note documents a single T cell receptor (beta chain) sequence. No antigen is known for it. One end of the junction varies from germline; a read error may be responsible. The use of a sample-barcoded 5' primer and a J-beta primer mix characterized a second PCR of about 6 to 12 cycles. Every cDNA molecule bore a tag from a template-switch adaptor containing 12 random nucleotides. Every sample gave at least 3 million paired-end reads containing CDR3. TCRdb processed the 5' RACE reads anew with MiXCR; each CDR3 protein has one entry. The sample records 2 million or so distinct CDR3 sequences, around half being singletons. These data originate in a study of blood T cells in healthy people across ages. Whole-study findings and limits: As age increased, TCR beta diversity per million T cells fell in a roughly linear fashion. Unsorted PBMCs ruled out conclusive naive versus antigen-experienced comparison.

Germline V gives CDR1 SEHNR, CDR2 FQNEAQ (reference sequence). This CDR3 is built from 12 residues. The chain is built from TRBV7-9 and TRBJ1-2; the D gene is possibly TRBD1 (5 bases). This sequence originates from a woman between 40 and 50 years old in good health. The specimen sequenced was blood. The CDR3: CASDSWGYGCTF. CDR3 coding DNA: TGTGCCAGCGATAGTTGGGGCTATGGCTGCACCTTC. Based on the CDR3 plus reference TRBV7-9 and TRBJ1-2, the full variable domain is DTGVSQNPRHKITKRGQNVTFRCDPISEHNRLYWYRQTLGQGPEFLTYFQNEAQLEKSRLLSDRFSAERPKGSFSTLEIQRTEQGDSAMYLCASDSWGYGCTFGSGTRLTVV.